The 4 T cell receptor beta chains below come from one sample, sequenced in a study of blood T cells in healthy people across ages. Combining a sample-barcoded 5' primer with a J-beta primer mix, a second PCR ran for roughly 7 to 12 cycles. TCRdb called the 5' RACE reads again in MiXCR, with one record for every CDR3 protein. The table records some 1 million distinct CDR3 sequences, 40% to 45% of them present only once. The source material was blood. The receptors shown here come from a woman aged 60-75 years in good health.

Concerning this clonotype itself: A much larger clone lies one base from this, so it may be a read error. The CDR3 here is CASSIESEGLETQYF. Written as DNA, the CDR3 is TGCGCCAGCAGCATCGAATCAGAGGGATTGGAGACCCAGTACTTC. V usage is TRBV4-1 and J usage is TRBJ2-5, with D possibly being TRBD2 (5 bases). V lost 5 bases, J lost 5 bases, and 18 bases lay in between. This CDR3 has 15 residues. CDR1 is MGHRA and CDR2 is YSYEKL in the germline V gene.

The rearrangement links TRBV10-3 to TRBJ2-1; a weak D match, TRBD1 (6 bases). CDR1 is ENHRY, CDR2 SYGVKD, per germline. V dropped 2 bases and J dropped 3 bases, with 11 bases sitting between them. This CDR3 region has 15 residues. This chain's CDR3 is CAISEVQGLYNEQFF. The DNA of the CDR3 is TGTGCCATCAGTGAGGTTCAGGGGCTCTACAATGAGCAGTTCTTC.

This chain connects TRBV4-1 to TRBJ1-4; D is ambiguous. The CDR3 consists of 18 residues. Germline assignment: CDR1 MGHRA and CDR2 YSYEKL. Trimming left V 0 bases short and J 1 base short, with 15 bases between. In DNA form, the CDR3 reads TGCGCCAGCAGCCAAGAACCCGGCCCGGGAGGAACTAATGAAAAACTGTTTTTT. Translated: CASSQEPGPGGTNEKLFF.

The genes are TRBV7-2 and TRBJ2-4; 7 bases are shared with TRBD1. The CDR3 sequence is 16 residues long. Germline CDR1 is SGHTA and CDR2 is FQGNSA. J was trimmed by 0 bases and V by 5 bases; bases with no gene match: 7. Here the CDR3 reads CASSQGDLIAKNIQYF. Here the CDR3 DNA reads TGTGCCAGCAGCCAGGGGGATTTGATAGCCAAAAACATTCAGTACTTC.